The subject of this entry is one T cell receptor (beta chain). These data originate in a study of blood T cell repertoires in COVID-19. CDR1 and CDR2 from the germline V gene are LNHDA and SQIVND (reference sequence). V gave up 4 bases and J gave up 8 bases, with 20 bases separating them. This CDR3 contains 15 residues. Method: immunoSEQ multiplex PCR; TCRdb's copy keeps in-frame clones and lacks some. The sample yields about 210,000 clones, about 89% seen once. The clonotype was recovered from a woman aged 40 to 50 with acute or convalescent COVID-19. The chain joins TRBV19 to TRBJ1-2; D might be TRBD1 (6 bases). The sequenced sample was peripheral blood. CDR3 amino acids: CASSTPGWGPGGYTF. In nucleotides, the CDR3 is TGTGCCAGTAGTACGCCCGGTTGGGGGCCGGGAGGCTACACCTTC.